Below are 8 T cell receptor beta chains sequenced from a single sample in a study of cytomegalovirus exposure and HLA in healthy donors. Primers for the PCR totalled 60 Vbeta and 13 Jbeta. The data were produced by immunoSEQ multiplex PCR, yet TCRdb's version contains in-frame clones alone and is incomplete. The sample consists of some 54,000 clones, 80% of them appearing once. The sequenced material came from PBMCs. Receptor source: a male donor in good health and CMV-seronegative.

The chain carries TRBV5-6 and TRBJ2-2, with D unclear. The CDR3 spans 15 residues. V shed 2 bases and J shed 0 bases, with 8 bases lying between them. Germline values: CDR1 SGHDT, CDR2 YYEEEE. The CDR3 loop is CASSFNFANTGELFF. CDR3 coding DNA: TGTGCCAGCAGCTTTAACTTCGCGAACACCGGGGAGCTGTTTTTT.

J is TRBJ2-1 and V is TRBV19; 10 bases match TRBD1. The CDR3 sequence is 14 residues long. V gave up 6 bases and J gave up 8 bases; unmatched junction bases: 7. Germline V lookup: CDR1 LNHDA, CDR2 SQIVND (reference sequence). The CDR3, as DNA: TGTGCCAGTAGCCGGACAGGGGGGATAGATGAGCAGTTCTTC. Protein sequence: CASSRTGGIDEQFF.

The rearrangement links TRBV7-9 to TRBJ1-1; 8 bases agree with TRBD1. CDR1 is SEHNR, CDR2 FQNEAQ, per germline (reference sequence). V lost 6 bases to trimming and J lost 5 bases; unmatched junction nucleotides: 8. The CDR3 has 14 amino acids. The chain's CDR3 is CASSLQGVGTEAFF. CDR3 bases: TGTGCCAGCAGTTTACAGGGGGTTGGGACTGAAGCTTTCTTT.

Comment on this clone: Germline and junction disagree at one end, which may indicate a read error. The V and J genes are TRBV7-9 and TRBJ1-1; 10 bases match TRBD1. This CDR3 is built from 14 residues. The germline gives CDR1 SEHNR, CDR2 FQNEAQ (reference sequence). DNA for the CDR3: TGTGCCAGCAGCCCGGACAGGGGGGACACTGAAGCTTCCTTT. Amino acids: CASSPDRGDTEASF.

The CDR3 sequence is CASSASGGHGEKLFF. As DNA, the CDR3 is TGTGCCAGCAGCGCGTCGGGGGGACATGGTGAAAAACTGTTTTTT. The rearrangement uses TRBV9 and TRBJ1-4, with D perhaps matching TRBD1 (6 bases). Germline V gene lookup returns CDR1 SGDLS and CDR2 YYNGEE. There are 15 residues in the CDR3. Trimming left V 3 bases short and J 7 bases short, with 16 bases between.

The CDR3 nucleotides read TGTGCCAGCAGTCACCGGGACTCCTACGAGCAGTACTTC. It is translated as CASSHRDSYEQYF. The genes are TRBV6-5 and TRBJ2-7; D may be TRBD2 (5 bases). The germline V gene has CDR1 MNHEY and CDR2 SVGAGI. The CDR3 covers 13 residues. The V end lost 5 bases, the J end lost 0 bases, and 8 bases lay between the germline ends.

This chain connects TRBV11-3 to TRBJ2-4; 7 bases agree with TRBD2. Per the germline V gene, CDR1 is SGHNT and CDR2 is YENEEA. After removal of 1 base from V and 5 bases from J, the junction contained 5 bases not matched to a gene. The CDR3 covers 15 residues. CDR3 DNA sequence: TGTGCCAGCAGCTTAGGGCGGGGAGGGGAAAACATTCAGTACTTC. This gives the protein CASSLGRGGENIQYF.

The table lists this clone with a count of one. The chain employs TRBV10-3 and TRBJ2-1; TRBD1 agrees at 8 bases. CDR1 ENHRY and CDR2 SYGVKD come from the germline V gene. Losses at the gene ends were 2 bases for V and 5 bases for J; bases not matched to a gene: 5. CDR3 length: 15 amino acids. CDR3 DNA: TGTGCCATCAGTGAGGGACAGGGAATGGACAATGAGCAGTTCTTC. Translation: CAISEGQGMDNEQFF.